The T cell receptor beta chain described here comes from a study of cytotoxic CD8 clonotypes in ibrutinib-treated CLL. Study observations and caveats: Public clonotypes, an uncommon group, contracted or remained stable on treatment. The study found clonality rose at ibrutinib response, then fell toward baseline at progression.

Library input was around 2 micrograms of DNA from cryopreserved PBMCs. As for this clone: Its antigen is unknown.

Generated by immunoSEQ multiplex PCR, the TCRdb table keeps only in-frame clones and is missing some. Of about 300,000 clones in the sample, over 60% are singletons; the top ten hold roughly 6%. The TCR was taken from a human donor with chronic lymphocytic leukemia. Sequencing was performed on PBMCs, taken after 36 months of ibrutinib treatment.

CDR3 amino acids: CASSWVEDGYTF. DNA of the CDR3: TGTGCCAGCAGCTGGGTCGAGGATGGCTACACCTTC. The rearrangement uses TRBV2 and TRBJ1-2; D not resolved. This CDR3 has 12 amino acids. Trimming took 6 bases from V and 6 from J, leaving 11 bases between them. Germline V gene data show CDR1 as SNHLY and CDR2 as FYNNEI.